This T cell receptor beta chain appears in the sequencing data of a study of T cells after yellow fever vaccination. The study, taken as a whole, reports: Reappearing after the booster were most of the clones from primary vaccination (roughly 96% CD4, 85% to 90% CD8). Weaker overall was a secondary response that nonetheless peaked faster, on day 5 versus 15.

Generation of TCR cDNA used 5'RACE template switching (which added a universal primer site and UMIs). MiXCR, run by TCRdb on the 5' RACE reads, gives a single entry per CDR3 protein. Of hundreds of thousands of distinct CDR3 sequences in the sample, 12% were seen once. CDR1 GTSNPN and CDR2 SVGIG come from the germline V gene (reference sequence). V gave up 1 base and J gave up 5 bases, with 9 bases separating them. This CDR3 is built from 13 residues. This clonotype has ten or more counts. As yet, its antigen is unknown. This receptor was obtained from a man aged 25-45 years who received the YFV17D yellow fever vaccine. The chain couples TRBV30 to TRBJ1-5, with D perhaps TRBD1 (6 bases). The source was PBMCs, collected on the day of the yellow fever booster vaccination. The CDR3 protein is CAWSGQVYQPQHF. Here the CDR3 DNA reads TGTGCCTGGAGTGGACAGGTTTATCAGCCCCAGCATTTT.